Below are 7 T cell receptor beta chains sequenced from a single sample in a study of T cells in Graves' hyperthyroidism and ophthalmopathy. Amplification of TCR beta CDR3 regions used RNA as the template. Carried out on the TCR CDR3, a first-round RT-PCR used the HTBI primer set. TCRdb re-called the multiplex PCR reads through MiXCR, storing one row per CDR3 protein. Altogether about 300,000 distinct CDR3 sequences are present, roughly 19% being singletons, with the ten largest covering roughly 39%. Input material: blood. These TCRs come from a man aged 50 to 60 with Graves' ophthalmopathy.

This clonotype has at least ten counts. The rearrangement joins TRBV7-8 to TRBJ2-1; D call uncertain. The CDR3 has 16 amino acids. The germline gives CDR1 SGHVS, CDR2 FQNEAQ. Trimming left V 0 bases short and J 4 bases short, with 13 bases between. CDR3 DNA sequence: TGTGCCAGCAGCTTAGCCCGGGCTAGGCTTTACAATGAGCAGTTCTTC. This encodes CASSLARARLYNEQFF.

The V gene is TRBV15, the J gene TRBJ1-5; D is uncertain. V dropped 5 bases and J dropped 3 bases, with 11 bases sitting between them. Germline V gene data show CDR1 as LNHNV and CDR2 as YYDKDF (reference sequence). The CDR3 is 14 residues long. The chain's CDR3 is CATSSAVNNQPQHF. The DNA for the CDR3 is TGTGCCACCAGCTCGGCTGTTAACAATCAGCCCCAGCATTTT. The full variable domain, its missing parts supplied by reference TRBV15 and TRBJ1-5, is DAMVIQNPRYQVTQFGKPVTLSCSQTLNHNVMYWYQQKSSQAPKLLFHYYDKDFNNEADTPDNFQSRRPNTSFCFLDIRSPGLGDTAMYLCATSSAVNNQPQHFGDGTRLSIL.

This clonotype was counted ten times or more. The chain has TRBV30 and TRBJ2-1; the D gene is possibly TRBD2 (5 bases). Per the germline V gene, CDR1 is GTSNPN and CDR2 is SVGIG (reference sequence). Deletions cut 2 bases from V and 15 bases from J, with 17 bases between. CDR3 length: 12 amino acids. The CDR3 coding sequence is TGTGCCTGGAGTCTAGCTGCGAGAACTTGGTTCTTC. As protein: CAWSLAARTWFF.

A few counts support this clonotype. CDR3 protein: CATSRDGQAQDEQYF. DNA of the CDR3: TGTGCCACCAGCAGAGATGGTCAGGCTCAGGACGAGCAGTACTTC. The chain combines TRBV15 with TRBJ2-7; D ambiguous. Germline loops: CDR1 LNHNV, CDR2 YYDKDF (reference sequence). This CDR3 spans 15 amino acids. Trimming stripped 0 bases from V and 5 bases from J, with 14 bases between.

There are many counts of this clonotype. This chain links TRBV2 with TRBJ2-3; the match to TRBD2 covers 8 bases. The CDR3 loop spans 15 amino acids. The trim removed 4 bases at V and 4 bases at J, leaving 7 bases unmatched. Germline V gives CDR1 SNHLY, CDR2 FYNNEI. The chain's CDR3 is CASSVLGLAADTQYF. The CDR3 region has the DNA TGTGCCAGCAGTGTCCTAGGACTAGCAGCAGATACGCAGTATTTT.

Many counts were recorded for this clonotype. V usage is TRBV7-3 and J usage is TRBJ2-3; possibly TRBD2 for D (5 bases). CDR3 length: 13 residues. Trimming left V 5 bases short and J 5 bases short, with 11 bases between. The germline gives CDR1 SGHTA, CDR2 FQGTGA. Here the CDR3 reads CASSLLEGDTQYF. The CDR3 DNA reads as TGTGCCAGCAGCCTTTTAGAGGGAGATACGCAGTATTTT.

This clonotype was seen at least ten times. The chain joins TRBV11-2 to TRBJ1-4, with a tentative D call TRBD1 (6 bases). CDR3 length equals 18 residues. V lost 5 bases and J 2 bases, leaving 21 bases between the germline ends. Germline CDR1 is SGHAT and CDR2 is FQNNGV. DNA of the CDR3: TGTGCCAGCAGCGAGGAGGGGGGGGCGGCTTTCACTAATGAAAAACTGTTTTTT. This codes for CASSEEGGAAFTNEKLFF.